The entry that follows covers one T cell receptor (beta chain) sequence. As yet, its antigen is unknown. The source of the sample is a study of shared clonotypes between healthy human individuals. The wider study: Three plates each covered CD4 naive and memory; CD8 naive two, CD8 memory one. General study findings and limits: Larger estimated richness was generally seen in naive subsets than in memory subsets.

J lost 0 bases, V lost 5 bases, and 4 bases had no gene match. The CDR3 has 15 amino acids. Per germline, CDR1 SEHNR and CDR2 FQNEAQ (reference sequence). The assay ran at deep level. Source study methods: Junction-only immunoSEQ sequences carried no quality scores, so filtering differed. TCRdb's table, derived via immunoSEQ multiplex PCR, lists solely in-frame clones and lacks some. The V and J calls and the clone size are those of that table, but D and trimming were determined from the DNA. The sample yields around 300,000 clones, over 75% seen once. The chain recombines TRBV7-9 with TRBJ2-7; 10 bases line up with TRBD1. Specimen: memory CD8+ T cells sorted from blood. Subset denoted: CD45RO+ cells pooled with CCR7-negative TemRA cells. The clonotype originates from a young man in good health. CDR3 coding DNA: TGTGCCAGCAGCGCACGGGACAGGGGCTCCTACGAGCAGTACTTC. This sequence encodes CASSARDRGSYEQYF.